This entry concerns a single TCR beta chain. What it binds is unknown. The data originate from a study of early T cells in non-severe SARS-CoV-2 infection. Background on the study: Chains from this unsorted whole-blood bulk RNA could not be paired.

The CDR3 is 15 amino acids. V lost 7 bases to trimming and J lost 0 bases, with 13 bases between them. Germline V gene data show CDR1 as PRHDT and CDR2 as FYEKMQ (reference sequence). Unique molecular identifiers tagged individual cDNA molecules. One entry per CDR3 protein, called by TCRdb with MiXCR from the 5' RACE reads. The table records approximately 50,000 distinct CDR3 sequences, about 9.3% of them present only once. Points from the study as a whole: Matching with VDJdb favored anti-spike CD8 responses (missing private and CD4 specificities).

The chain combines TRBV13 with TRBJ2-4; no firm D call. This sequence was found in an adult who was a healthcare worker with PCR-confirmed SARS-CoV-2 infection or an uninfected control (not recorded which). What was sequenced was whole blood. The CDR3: CASTNESLAKNIQYF. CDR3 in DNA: TGTGCCAGCACCAACGAGAGTCTAGCCAAAAACATTCAGTACTTC.